This T cell receptor beta chain derives from a study of blood T cell repertoires in COVID-19. Across the study: Italy, Spain and the United States were the sources of the convalescent and acute COVID-19 samples. The cDNA or gDNA used as material had been derived from T cells, B-cell-depleted T cells, or PBMCs.

Trimming shortened V by 2 bases and J by 4 bases, and 9 bases separated the two germline ends. Per germline, CDR1 SGHNT and CDR2 YENEEA. The CDR3 is 14 residues long. Authors' data handling: Using reference gene primer amplification, nucleated cell counts were estimated. Only in-frame clones appear in the TCRdb table, and some are missing; sequencing was by immunoSEQ multiplex PCR. V and J calls plus clone size are reproduced from that table; the DNA served to infer D and trimming. The sample shows about 84,000 clones, nearly 85% of them seen only once. The sample was peripheral blood. The gene calls are TRBV11-3 and TRBJ2-1; D is unresolved. This receptor was obtained from an elderly woman with acute or convalescent COVID-19. CDR3 residues: CASSLLAEYNEQFF. The CDR3 region has the DNA TGTGCCAGCAGCTTATTAGCCGAATACAATGAGCAGTTCTTC. Combining the CDR3 with reference TRBV11-3 and TRBJ2-1 gives the whole variable domain EAGVVQSPRYKIIEKKQPVAFWCNPISGHNTLYWYLQNLGQGPELLIRYENEEAVDDSQLPKDRFSAERLKGVDSTLKIQPAELGDSAVYLCASSLLAEYNEQFFGPGTRLTVL.